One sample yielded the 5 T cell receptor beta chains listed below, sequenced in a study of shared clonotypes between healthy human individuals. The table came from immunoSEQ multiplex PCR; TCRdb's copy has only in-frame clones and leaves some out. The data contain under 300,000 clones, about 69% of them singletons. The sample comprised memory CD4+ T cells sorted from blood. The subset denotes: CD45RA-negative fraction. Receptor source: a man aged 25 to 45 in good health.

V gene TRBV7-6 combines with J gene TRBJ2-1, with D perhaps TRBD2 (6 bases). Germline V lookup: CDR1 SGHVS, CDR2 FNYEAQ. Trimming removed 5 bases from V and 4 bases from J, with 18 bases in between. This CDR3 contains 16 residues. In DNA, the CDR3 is TGTGCCAGCAGCCTAGGAAGCTTTGGAGGGTACAATGAGCAGTTCTTC. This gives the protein CASSLGSFGGYNEQFF.

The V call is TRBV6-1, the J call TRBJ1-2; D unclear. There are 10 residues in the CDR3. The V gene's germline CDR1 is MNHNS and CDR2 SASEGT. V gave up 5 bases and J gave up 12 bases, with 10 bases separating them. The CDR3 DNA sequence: TGTGCCAGCAGTTACTCGAAGAACACCTTC. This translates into CASSYSKNTF.

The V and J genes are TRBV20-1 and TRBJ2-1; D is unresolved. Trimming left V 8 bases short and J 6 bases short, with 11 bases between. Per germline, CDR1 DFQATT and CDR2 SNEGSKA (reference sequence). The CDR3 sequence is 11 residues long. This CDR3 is CSKIRRNEQFF. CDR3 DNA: TGCAGTAAAATACGACGCAATGAGCAGTTCTTC.

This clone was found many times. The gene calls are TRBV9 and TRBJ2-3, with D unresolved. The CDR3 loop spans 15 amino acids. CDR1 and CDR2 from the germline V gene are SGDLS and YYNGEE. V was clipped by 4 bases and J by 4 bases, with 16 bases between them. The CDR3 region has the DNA TGTGCCAGCAGCAAGGAAGGGTTTGATGCAGATACGCAGTATTTT. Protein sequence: CASSKEGFDADTQYF. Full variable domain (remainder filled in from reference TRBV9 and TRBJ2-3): DSGVTQTPKHLITATGQRVTLRCSPRSGDLSVYWYQQSLDQGLQFLIQYYNGEERAKGNILERFSAQQFPDLHSELNLSSLELGDSALYFCASSKEGFDADTQYFGPGTRLTVL.

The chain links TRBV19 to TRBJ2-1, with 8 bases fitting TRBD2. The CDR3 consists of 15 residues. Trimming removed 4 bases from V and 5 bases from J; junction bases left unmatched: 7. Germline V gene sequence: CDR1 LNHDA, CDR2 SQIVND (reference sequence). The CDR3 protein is CASSTGTRRNNEQFF. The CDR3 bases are TGTGCCAGTAGTACCGGGACTAGAAGAAACAATGAGCAGTTCTTC.